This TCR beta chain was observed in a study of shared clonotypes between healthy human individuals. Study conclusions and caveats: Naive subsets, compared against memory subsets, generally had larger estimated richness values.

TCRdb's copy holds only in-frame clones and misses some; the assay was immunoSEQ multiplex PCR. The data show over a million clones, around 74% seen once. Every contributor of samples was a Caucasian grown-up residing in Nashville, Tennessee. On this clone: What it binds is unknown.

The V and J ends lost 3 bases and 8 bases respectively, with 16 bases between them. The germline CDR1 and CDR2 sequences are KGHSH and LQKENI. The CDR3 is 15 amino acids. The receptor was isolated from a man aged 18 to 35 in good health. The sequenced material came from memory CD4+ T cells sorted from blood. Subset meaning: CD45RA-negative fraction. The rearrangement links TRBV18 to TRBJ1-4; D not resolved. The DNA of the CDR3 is TGTGCCAGCTCACCTGGGCCTTCGACAACCGAAAAACTGTTTTTT. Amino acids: CASSPGPSTTEKLFF.